The 23 T cell receptor beta chains reported below all come from one sample, sequenced in a study of blood T cell repertoires in COVID-19. Profiled with immunoSEQ multiplex PCR; TCRdb holds only in-frame clones, not every one. The table has about 110,000 clones, around 83% seen once. Material for sequencing was peripheral blood. These receptors all come from a woman between 65 and 79 years old with acute or convalescent COVID-19.

DNA for the CDR3: TGCGCCAGCAGTACGTTCACAGGGGGCGCCCAGCCCCAGCATTTT. Its protein is CASSTFTGGAQPQHF. The rearrangement links TRBV5-1 to TRBJ1-5, with 9 positions matching TRBD1. Germline CDR1 is SGHRS and CDR2 is YFSETQ. Losses at the gene ends were 5 bases for V and 7 bases for J; bases not matched to a gene: 10. The CDR3 spans 15 residues.

The chain combines TRBV6-1 with TRBJ2-7; 9 nucleotides agree with TRBD2. Trimming removed 1 base from V and 5 bases from J; junction bases left unmatched: 3. This CDR3 spans 14 amino acids. From germline, CDR1 is MNHNS and CDR2 SASEGT. The CDR3 region is CASSEVGTSNEQYV. The CDR3 DNA reads as TGTGCCAGCAGTGAAGTTGGGACTAGCAACGAGCAGTACGTC.

The CDR3 here is CASSLDGRAVDTQYF. The CDR3 region has the DNA TGTGCCAGCAGCTTAGACGGGAGGGCGGTAGATACGCAGTATTTT. This chain uses TRBV7-3 with TRBJ2-3; 8 positions agree with TRBD2. Germline V gene lookup returns CDR1 SGHTA and CDR2 FQGTGA. V lost 2 bases and J lost 5; bases outside the gene matches: 6. This CDR3 has 15 amino acids.

V and J are TRBV3-1 (or the pseudogene TRBV3-2) and TRBJ2-7, with 8 bases aligning to TRBD1. This CDR3 region has 13 residues. The junction had 2 bases not matched to a gene; V was cut back by 4 bases and J by 3 bases. Germline V lookup: CDR1 LGHDT, CDR2 YNNKEL (reference sequence). CDR3 nucleotide sequence: TGTGCCAGCAGCCCGGGGACAGGCTACGAGCAGTACTTC. Encoded protein: CASSPGTGYEQYF.

The rearrangement joins TRBV2 to TRBJ2-2, with 8 bases matching TRBD2. The CDR3 totals 13 residues. Germline CDR1 reads SNHLY; CDR2 reads FYNNEI. V shed 10 bases, J shed 4 bases, and the junction held 5 bases outside the gene matches. CDR3 coding DNA: TGTGCCACCGGACTAGCCCCCACCGGGGAGCTGTTTTTT. This encodes CATGLAPTGELFF.

The chain couples TRBV28 to TRBJ2-7, with D possibly TRBD1 on 7 matching bases. With 5 bases removed from V and 4 bases from J, the gap between germline ends came to 18 bases. Germline V gives CDR1 MDHEN, CDR2 SYDVKM. This CDR3 region has 15 residues. The CDR3 region is CASSPQGKGTYEQYF. CDR3 nucleotides: TGTGCCAGCAGTCCACAGGGGAAGGGGACTTACGAGCAGTACTTC.

This clone was recorded once. This chain connects TRBV12-5 to TRBJ2-1, with a weak D call TRBD1 (6 bases). From germline, CDR1 is LGHNT and CDR2 FRNRAP. This CDR3 region has 15 residues. Trimming stripped 6 bases from V and 2 bases from J, with 14 bases between. DNA for the CDR3: TGTGCTAGTGGGCTCGGACAGCCTACCTACAATGAGCAGTTCTTC. Translated, it gives CASGLGQPTYNEQFF. The whole variable domain, filled in from reference TRBV12-5 and TRBJ2-1, reads DARVTQTPRHKVTEMGQEVTMRCQPILGHNTVFWYRQTMMQGLELLAYFRNRAPLDDSGMPKDRFSAEMPDATLATLKIQPSEPRDSAVYFCASGLGQPTYNEQFFGPGTRLTVL.

The CDR3 sequence is CASSPNTGDVYQPQHF. The CDR3 DNA follows: TGTGCCAGCAGCCCAAATACAGGGGACGTCTATCAGCCCCAGCATTTT. The V call is TRBV5-5, the J call TRBJ1-5; 7 bases line up with TRBD1. The CDR3 has 16 amino acids. The germline V gene has CDR1 SGHKS and CDR2 YYEKEE (reference sequence). The junction had 12 bases not matched to a gene; V was cut back by 4 bases and J by 5 bases.

The sample holds a few counts of this clone. J is TRBJ1-4 and V is TRBV28; no firm D call. Germline lookup yields CDR1 MDHEN and CDR2 SYDVKM. The CDR3 loop spans 12 amino acids. Trimming cost V 7 bases and J 5 bases, with 8 bases left between them. CDR3 protein: CASKTPNEKLFF. CDR3 in DNA: TGTGCCAGCAAGACACCGAATGAAAAACTGTTTTTT.

V and J are TRBV14 and TRBJ2-2; D gene ambiguous. Trimming cost V 0 bases and J 1 base, with 6 bases left between them. This CDR3 is built from 15 residues. Germline CDR1 SGHDN, CDR2 FVKESK. The CDR3 bases are TGTGCCAGCAGCCAAGATGGCAGGAACACCGGGGAGCTGTTTTTT. Its translation: CASSQDGRNTGELFF. The variable domain in full, completed from reference TRBV14 and TRBJ2-2, reads EAGVTQFPSHSVIEKGQTVTLRCDPISGHDNLYWYRRVMGKEIKFLLHFVKESKQDESGMPNNRFLAERTGGTYSTLKVQPAELEDSGVYFCASSQDGRNTGELFFGEGSRLTVL.

This sequence joins TRBV29-1 and TRBJ1-2; tentatively, D is TRBD1 (5 bases). The V end was cut by 0 bases, the J end by 9 bases, with 11 bases between. This CDR3 has 12 residues. From germline, CDR1 is SQVTM and CDR2 ANQGSEA. The CDR3: CSVEDSGGSYTF. CDR3 sequence (DNA): TGCAGCGTTGAAGATAGCGGGGGGAGCTACACCTTC.

V usage is TRBV6-2 or TRBV6-3 and J usage is TRBJ2-3, with D possibly being TRBD1 (7 bases). CDR1 is MNHEY and CDR2 is SVGEGT in the germline V gene. V was trimmed by 2 bases and J by 3 bases, leaving 12 bases between them. CDR3 length equals 15 residues. CDR3 nucleotides: TGTGCCAGCAGTTACCGGCAGGGGGGAACAGATACGCAGTATTTT. Protein product: CASSYRQGGTDTQYF.

The V call is TRBV6-5, the J call TRBJ2-5, with no clear D. The V end was cut by 4 bases, the J end by 0 bases, with 12 bases between. The CDR3 is 15 amino acids. The germline V gene encodes CDR1 MNHEY and CDR2 SVGAGI. DNA for the CDR3: TGTGCCAGCAGTTTCCCCTACCATTACCAAGAGACCCAGTACTTC. This translates into CASSFPYHYQETQYF.

This chain connects TRBV28 to TRBJ2-6; D ambiguous. Trimming pared 6 bases from V and 0 bases from J, leaving 6 bases between. CDR1 is MDHEN and CDR2 is SYDVKM in the germline V gene. This CDR3 has 14 amino acids. The CDR3 nucleotides are TGTGCCAGCAGAATATCCTCTGGGGCCAACGTCCTGACTTTC. Protein product: CASRISSGANVLTF.

The V call is TRBV28, the J call TRBJ2-5; D gene unclear. The V end lost 5 bases, the J end lost 7 bases, and 23 bases lay between the germline ends. CDR3 length: 16 residues. Germline loops: CDR1 MDHEN, CDR2 SYDVKM. The DNA for the CDR3 is TGTGCCAGCAGTCCCCCGCGCGCGACTCAAATAGGGACCCAGTACTTC. Encoded protein: CASSPPRATQIGTQYF. The variable domain in full, with the rest retrieved from reference TRBV28 and TRBJ2-5, is DVKVTQSSRYLVKRTGEKVFLECVQDMDHENMFWYRQDPGLGLRLIYFSYDVKMKEKGDIPEGYSVSREKKERFSLILESASTNQTSMYLCASSPPRATQIGTQYFGPGTRLLVL.

The chain employs TRBV6-5 and TRBJ2-4, with TRBD1 identical over 7 bases. The CDR3 runs to 13 residues. Trimming removed 5 bases from V and 12 bases from J; junction bases left unmatched: 10. Germline CDR1 MNHEY, CDR2 SVGAGI. CDR3 sequence reads: CASSPWTGGTQYF. The CDR3 DNA reads TGTGCCAGCAGTCCCTGGACAGGAGGAACTCAGTACTTC.

This chain connects TRBV18 to TRBJ1-2; possibly TRBD1 for D (6 bases). Trimming stripped 5 bases from V and 6 bases from J, with 16 bases between. The germline gives CDR1 KGHSH, CDR2 LQKENI. The CDR3 runs to 14 residues. CDR3 in amino acids: CASSFTQGMDGYTF. CDR3 nucleotides: TGTGCCAGCTCATTTACGCAGGGGATGGATGGCTACACCTTC. Full variable domain (rest looked up from reference TRBV18 and TRBJ1-2): NAGVMQNPRHLVRRRGQEARLRCSPMKGHSHVYWYRQLPEEGLKFMVYLQKENIIDESGMPKERFSAEFPKEGPSILRIQQVVRGDSAAYFCASSFTQGMDGYTFGSGTRLTVV.

CDR3 in amino acids: CASSLTNFLTDTQYF. Here the CDR3 DNA reads TGCGCCAGCAGCTTGACTAATTTTTTGACAGATACGCAGTATTTT. The rearrangement joins TRBV5-1 to TRBJ2-3; D is unresolved. Between the trimmed V and J ends, which lost 1 base and 3 bases, there was a span of 12 bases. Germline loops: CDR1 SGHRS, CDR2 YFSETQ. CDR3 length: 15 amino acids.

The rearrangement links TRBV6-5 to TRBJ1-2, with 8 bases aligning to TRBD1. This CDR3 contains 13 residues. The germline gives CDR1 MNHEY, CDR2 SVGAGI. After removal of 6 bases from V and 6 bases from J, the junction contained 6 bases not matched to a gene. Here the CDR3 DNA reads TGTGCCAGCAGCGAGGGACAGGCTGATGGCTACACCTTC. Translated: CASSEGQADGYTF.

The chain couples TRBV5-6 to TRBJ2-1, with 8 bases aligning to TRBD2. The germline V gene has CDR1 SGHDT and CDR2 YYEEEE. The CDR3 has 16 amino acids. The ends lost 1 base at V and 4 bases at J; junction bases unmatched: 7. This CDR3 reads CASSLPRLAGYNEQFF. CDR3 bases: TGTGCCAGCAGCTTGCCCCGGCTAGCGGGTTACAATGAGCAGTTCTTC.

The rearrangement links TRBV28 to TRBJ2-2; 8 nucleotides line up with TRBD1. V dropped 5 bases and J dropped 3; count of bases not matched to a gene: 8. Germline loops: CDR1 MDHEN, CDR2 SYDVKM. The CDR3 covers 16 residues. CDR3 nucleotides: TGTGCCAGCAGTCCCTCCAGGGGGCTGTACACCGGGGAGCTGTTTTTT. Protein product: CASSPSRGLYTGELFF.

The J gene is TRBJ2-2, the V gene TRBV9; D may be TRBD2 (5 bases). The CDR3 totals 12 residues. The V gene's germline CDR1 is SGDLS and CDR2 YYNGEE. V lost 9 bases and J 6 bases, leaving 12 bases between the germline ends. The CDR3: CATKGVSGELFF. CDR3 sequence (DNA): TGTGCCACCAAGGGAGTTTCCGGGGAGCTGTTTTTT.

The chain carries TRBV4-1 and TRBJ1-2; possible D gene TRBD1, 6 bases. With 4 bases removed from V and 0 bases from J, the gap between germline ends came to 15 bases. The CDR3 loop spans 16 amino acids. Per germline, CDR1 MGHRA and CDR2 YSYEKL. CDR3: CASSRFTGITNYGYTF. CDR3 bases: TGCGCCAGCAGCCGATTTACAGGGATTACTAACTATGGCTACACCTTC.